The T cell receptor beta chain described here comes from a study of cytomegalovirus exposure and HLA in healthy donors (dated by TCRdb to 2015 to 2018). Turning to the overall study: According to an earlier analysis of 450 to 650 of the donors, about 170 million T cells yielded 117 million unique TCR beta sequences and approximately 300 Gb of sequence data. Roughly 310 gigabases of sequencing data and 70 million to 100 million unique TCR sequences were included in an early release covering around 650 HLA-typed donors. Of the roughly 400 genotyped donors, roughly 76% were placed in the genetic ancestry cluster associated with self-reported Caucasian donors. The study was designed to test whether signatures of past pathogen exposure could be identified by cataloging public T cell receptors. The T cell repertoires of 700 or so subjects were profiled by immunosequencing and related to cytomegalovirus serostatus. Along with the approximately 700-subject first cohort, a separate validation cohort of around 110 different subjects was used. To predict cytomegalovirus infection status, the study brought together high-throughput TCR immunosequencing, statistical association of individual TCRs with disease status, and machine learning. To study patterns of TCR occurrence, a later analysis re-analyzed previously published TCR beta repertoires from around 670 donors and added high-resolution HLA genotyping. In the later analysis, no new phenotypic data were used to find candidate immune exposures; instead, reliance was placed on TCR beta sequences and their occurrence across donors. An earlier analysis of several hundred of the donors applied high-throughput TCR beta sequencing to assess whether each TCR beta V gene segment acted as functional or pseudogenic. Donor age, sex, ethnicity and CMV serostatus were compiled alongside the repertoire data. In a later genetic analysis, genome-wide SNP genotypes for about three fifths of the roughly 670 donors were used, and that subset was treated as a discovery cohort. Every repertoire in the discovery cohort had been generated on one and the same sequencing platform. HLA typing included class I and class II loci at four-digit resolution. The number of donors typed differed by locus, with roughly 620-640 for A, B, C, DRB1 and DQB1, roughly 550 for DQA1, some 570 for DPA1, and under 490 for DPB1. Roughly 5 DR-DQ haplotypes were treated as single units for association and clustering because of strong linkage in the cohort. Among some 410 genotyped donors of the cohort, an average of around 240,000 unique TCR beta nucleotide sequences were sequenced per donor, roughly a sixth of them non-productive.

What the research found in general, with its limitations: A later analysis associated 15,000 or so TCR beta sequences with specific HLA alleles at a false discovery rate of 0.05. Compared with the roughly 710-donor mean, donors in an Asian-associated ancestry cluster had fewer N-insertions in productive TCRs, according to a later genetic analysis. When HLA alleles, especially DR and DQ, strongly co-occurred, attributing TCR associations to individual alleles was difficult. The classifier was reported to diagnose cytomegalovirus status with high specificity and sensitivity in both the original cohort and the validation cohort. According to a later analysis, TCR association rates differed among HLA loci, with DRB1 alleles showing the most associated TCRs and HLA-C alleles showing the fewest. A further reported finding was that TCR beta sequences accurately predicted the HLA-A and HLA-B alleles for most subjects in the first cohort. Roughly uniform sequencing depth across donors was assumed in presence/absence analyses, although this assumption may not hold. Immune exposure information for the cohort was limited to CMV serostatus. In the study, about 150 TCR beta chains were listed as associated with cytomegalovirus. Because counts were too low, approximately 15 rarely observed V segments, including chromosome 9 orphons, were excluded from the earlier analysis of under 650 of the donors. Because some donors lacked HLA typing at each locus, the association tests relied only on the typed subset. A later analysis reported that several top co-occurrence clusters appeared linked to parvovirus B19, influenza, CMV and Epstein-Barr virus. Some IMGT-functional V segments, including TRBV6-2 and TRBV6-3, could not be told apart with the 87-base-pair reads, so those segments were excluded. An association between a missense DCLRE1C variant and V-gene and J-gene trimming of TCR beta chains was found in a later genetic analysis and replicated in an independent cohort. Correlated functional status among segregating V segments might reflect linkage disequilibrium, but an unknown experimental factor could not be ruled out. Broadly in line with IMGT annotations, most TCR beta V segments showed up in productive rearrangements about 87% or about 30% of the time in an earlier analysis of 587 of the donors. Most CMV-associated TCR beta chains appeared to be HLA-restricted in a later analysis, and the HLA associations seemed to be driven largely by CMV exposure. This cohort had only TCR beta chains sequenced, and the lack of alpha or paired-chain data limited which features could be detected. Three of the identified cytomegalovirus-associated TCR beta chains were confirmed in vitro to be specific for cytomegalovirus antigens. Most TCR sequences were seen in very few donors, while some public TCRs were found in many individuals. A later analysis found that HLA-associated TCR beta chains were more clonally expanded and had lower generation probabilities than equally common non-associated chains. The authors suggested that the approach could potentially be generalized to other disease states and immunological phenotypes. A cluster of highly shared sequence variants was judged likely to represent a technical artifact of the sequencing pipeline.

The CDR1 and CDR2 encoded by the germline V gene are KGHSH and LQKENI. V is shortened by 3 bases, J by 7 bases, and the region joining them spans 16 bases. The CDR3 numbers 15 residues from cysteine through phenylalanine. The only DNA kept is the CDR3, 45 bases in frame from the first base. Preparation of the library involved the immunoSEQ multiplex PCR assay. The multiplex PCR relied on a mix of 60 forward primers for TCR Vbeta segments and 13 reverse primers for TCR Jbeta segments. Amplification of the CDR3 region of rearranged TCR beta genes was performed with a multiplex PCR assay on genomic DNA. The amplified TCR beta libraries were sequenced on the Illumina HiSeq System as 87-base-pair reads. Under the source paper's analysis protocol: Across the roughly 700 repertoires, a later analysis counted approximately 83 million unique TCR beta chains, 9.5 million to 13 million of which were shared by at least two donors. Raw reads were error-corrected and collapsed into unique sequences with a nearest-neighbor algorithm that merged closely related sequences to remove PCR and sequencing errors. V, D and J gene segments were assigned by aligning CDR3 sequences to IMGT reference sequences. Each retained sequence needed at least a six-nucleotide match to both a V gene segment and a J gene segment. A rearrangement counted as productive if the CDR3 had no stop codons and remained in frame with V and J, and every other rearrangement counted as non-productive. CDR3 was defined according to IMGT convention as the region running from the second conserved V-encoded cysteine to the conserved J-encoded phenylalanine. The earlier analysis of fewer than 700 of the donors excluded sequences that lacked an unambiguous match to a single V gene segment. An earlier analysis of approximately 590 of the donors called V segments functional above 56.7% productive rearrangements and segregating when the between-donor standard deviation exceeded 5%. A statistical classification framework was built for diagnosing cytomegalovirus status from the catalog of TCR beta chain sequences. V and J gene assignment, in a later analysis, came from comparing TCR nucleotide sequences with IMGT/GENE-DB human TR gene sequences. A later analysis assigned CDR3 sequences and most-parsimonious VDJ recombination scenarios with the TCRdist pipeline. In a later analysis, every TCR beta chain was defined by the combination of its CDR3 amino acid sequence and its V-gene family, and reads without a unique V-gene family were dropped. To address suspected cross-contamination and a sequencing artifact, a later analysis removed around 590 highly shared, low-generation-probability nucleotide sequences. In a later analysis, a clonal expansion index was calculated for each public chain from normalized within-repertoire ranks of inferred template counts. In a later analysis, generation probabilities were computed using a VDJ recombination model fitted to out-of-frame rearrangements, and the results were checked against IGoR. In a later analysis, hypergeometric tests were used to score TCR-TCR, TCR-HLA and TCR-CMV co-occurrence, with a repertoire-size bias correction applied to TCR pairs. False discovery rates were estimated in a later analysis by permuting HLA or CMV assignments 20 times. In a later analysis, co-occurring TCRs were grouped using DBSCAN, and TCRdist sequence similarity was added for clustering within HLA-allele-positive subsets. Repertoires with fewer than 30,000 or more than 120,000 public chains, plus five repertoires with anomalous nucleotide sharing, were excluded from co-occurrence clustering. The immuneACCESS repertoire file appears here via TCRdb, limited to in-frame rearrangements. These files lack a portion of the clones; in checked studies, under half of the deficit traces to unresolved V genes, and the cause of the others is not known. The D gene and trimming were derived from the DNA, and the V and J assignments and clone size from that table. For this sample the table gives about 270,000 clones, of which just over 85% were detected only once. Of the sample, less than 4% falls within the top ten clones.

Comment on this clone: Its antigen remains undetermined. No clone much larger than this one lies a single base away; base qualities are absent.

The cohort was made up of 650 to 700 healthy bone marrow donors. At the time of sampling, every cohort member was nominally healthy, though immune exposures that went unrecorded were likely present. The donor was CMV seropositive and belonged to the group of 250 to 300 seropositive cohort members. Each donor provided a peripheral blood sample, and peripheral blood mononuclear cells were used for TCR beta sequencing. The Qiagen DNeasy Blood Extraction Kit was used to extract genomic DNA from the blood cell samples. The receptor was isolated from a man aged 40-55 years in good health and CMV-seropositive. The sequenced sample consisted of PBMCs. The chain joins TRBV18 to TRBJ2-1, with TRBD2 tentatively as D gene (6 bases match). The CDR3 in this case is CASSPMERVRNEQFF. The bases read TGTGCCAGCTCACCTATGGAGCGGGTGAGGAATGAGCAGTTCTTC.